Shown below are 12 T cell receptor beta chains from a single sample sequenced in a study of blood T cell repertoires in COVID-19. Libraries were prepared by immunoSEQ multiplex PCR; TCRdb keeps only in-frame clonotypes and omits some of them. The sample contains more than 70,000 clones, 86% of which appear only once. Sequencing used peripheral blood. The source is a man at least 80 years old with active or convalescent COVID-19.

This clone was seen once. This chain connects TRBV19 to TRBJ1-1; D might be TRBD1 (6 bases). The CDR3 covers 15 residues. Germline V gene data show CDR1 as LNHDA and CDR2 as SQIVND (reference sequence). V dropped 7 bases and J dropped 1 base, with 16 bases sitting between them. CDR3 sequence (DNA): TGTGCCAGTACCACAGGGACCCGGTGGAACACTGAAGCTTTCTTT. It codes for CASTTGTRWNTEAFF.

This clone was recorded a few times. This chain connects TRBV9 to TRBJ2-3; D is unclear. The ends were cut back, 0 bases at V and 3 bases at J, with 11 bases in the middle. This CDR3 contains 15 residues. Germline-derived CDR1 and CDR2 are SGDLS and YYNGEE. CDR3: CASSVDGAKTDTQYF. As DNA, the CDR3 is TGTGCCAGCAGCGTAGACGGAGCTAAGACAGATACGCAGTATTTT.

There are a few counts of this clone. The V gene is TRBV6-5, the J gene TRBJ1-2, with D hard to call. The CDR3 is 13 amino acids. The V gene's germline CDR1 is MNHEY and CDR2 SVGAGI. The germline V and J ends were trimmed by 8 bases and 7 bases, with 17 bases remaining between them. The CDR3 sequence is CASPTSGLRGYTF. In DNA, the CDR3 is TGTGCCAGCCCTACCTCCGGGTTGCGTGGCTACACCTTC.

The chain is built from TRBV18 and TRBJ1-5; D remains ambiguous. The length of the CDR3 is 14 residues. V lost 2 bases and J 2 bases, leaving 7 bases between the germline ends. CDR1 is KGHSH, CDR2 LQKENI, per germline. For the CDR3, the DNA is TGTGCCAGCTCACCAGGGAGGGGCAATCAGCCCCAGCATTTT. Amino acids: CASSPGRGNQPQHF. Based on the CDR3 plus reference TRBV18 and TRBJ1-5, the full variable domain is NAGVMQNPRHLVRRRGQEARLRCSPMKGHSHVYWYRQLPEEGLKFMVYLQKENIIDESGMPKERFSAEFPKEGPSILRIQQVVRGDSAAYFCASSPGRGNQPQHFGDGTRLSIL.

CDR3 amino acids: CASSTPGGGGEQFF. The CDR3 DNA follows: TGTGCCAGTAGTACCCCCGGAGGCGGTGGTGAGCAGTTCTTC. The chain employs TRBV19 and TRBJ2-1, with D possibly being TRBD2 (5 bases). Trimming pared 4 bases from V and 9 bases from J, leaving 16 bases between. CDR1 and CDR2 from the germline V gene are LNHDA and SQIVND (reference sequence). The CDR3 is made up of 14 amino acids.

The sample holds one count of this clone. This rearrangement joins TRBV7-8 to TRBJ2-2, with a weak D call TRBD2 (5 bases). This CDR3 contains 18 residues. CDR1 and CDR2 (germline): SGHVS, FQNEAQ. V was shortened by 2 bases and J by 5 bases, with 21 bases between the two germline ends. The CDR3 region has the DNA TGTGCCAGCAGCTTATACACTTTTAGCGTCTCCTTTACCGGGGAGCTGTTTTTT. Encoded protein: CASSLYTFSVSFTGELFF.

The gene calls are TRBV30 and TRBJ1-6; D is uncertain. Germline CDR1 GTSNPN, CDR2 SVGIG (reference sequence). With 4 bases removed from V and 10 bases from J, the gap between germline ends came to 14 bases. The CDR3 is 13 amino acids. For the CDR3, the DNA is TGTGCCTGGAAGGAGACCGCGAGGTCACCCCTCCACTTT. It encodes CAWKETARSPLHF.

V usage is TRBV19 and J usage is TRBJ1-3, with TRBD1 matching over 7 bases. Germline assignment: CDR1 LNHDA and CDR2 SQIVND (reference sequence). CDR3 size: 15 residues. V was clipped by 5 bases and J by 0 bases; unmatched bases: 4. The CDR3 region is CASSRDRDSGNTIYF. Written as DNA, the CDR3 is TGTGCCAGTAGTCGCGACAGGGACTCTGGAAACACCATATATTTT.

V gene TRBV11-3 combines with J gene TRBJ2-1; D not resolved. The CDR3 extends over 13 amino acids. The V gene lost 0 bases and the J gene lost 3 bases, with 3 bases spanning the gap. Germline CDR1 is SGHNT and CDR2 is YENEEA. Here the CDR3 DNA reads TGTGCCAGCAGCTTAGACGGCTACAATGAGCAGTTCTTC. It encodes CASSLDGYNEQFF.

The chain carries TRBV27 and TRBJ2-7; D gene unclear. Germline CDR1 reads MNHEY; CDR2 reads SMNVEV (reference sequence). The V gene lost 1 base and the J gene lost 3 bases, with 13 bases spanning the gap. There are 15 residues in the CDR3. The CDR3: CASSLFSGGLYEQYF. For the CDR3, the DNA is TGTGCCAGCAGTTTATTTTCCGGTGGGCTCTACGAGCAGTACTTC.

The gene calls are TRBV2 and TRBJ1-2, with 7 bases identical to TRBD1. This CDR3 has 15 amino acids. Per the germline V gene, CDR1 is SNHLY and CDR2 is FYNNEI. The ends lost 6 bases at V and 4 bases at J; junction bases unmatched: 11. CDR3 amino acids: CASSAERTGVYGYTF. The CDR3 bases are TGTGCCAGCAGCGCCGAGCGGACAGGCGTCTATGGCTACACCTTC.

This rearrangement joins TRBV18 to TRBJ1-3; D unresolved. V was shortened by 4 bases and J by 0 bases, with 7 bases between the two germline ends. CDR3 length equals 14 residues. Germline V gene sequence: CDR1 KGHSH, CDR2 LQKENI. CDR3 sequence reads: CASSRSSSGNTIYF. The CDR3 region has the DNA TGTGCCAGCTCACGGTCGAGCTCTGGAAACACCATATATTTT.